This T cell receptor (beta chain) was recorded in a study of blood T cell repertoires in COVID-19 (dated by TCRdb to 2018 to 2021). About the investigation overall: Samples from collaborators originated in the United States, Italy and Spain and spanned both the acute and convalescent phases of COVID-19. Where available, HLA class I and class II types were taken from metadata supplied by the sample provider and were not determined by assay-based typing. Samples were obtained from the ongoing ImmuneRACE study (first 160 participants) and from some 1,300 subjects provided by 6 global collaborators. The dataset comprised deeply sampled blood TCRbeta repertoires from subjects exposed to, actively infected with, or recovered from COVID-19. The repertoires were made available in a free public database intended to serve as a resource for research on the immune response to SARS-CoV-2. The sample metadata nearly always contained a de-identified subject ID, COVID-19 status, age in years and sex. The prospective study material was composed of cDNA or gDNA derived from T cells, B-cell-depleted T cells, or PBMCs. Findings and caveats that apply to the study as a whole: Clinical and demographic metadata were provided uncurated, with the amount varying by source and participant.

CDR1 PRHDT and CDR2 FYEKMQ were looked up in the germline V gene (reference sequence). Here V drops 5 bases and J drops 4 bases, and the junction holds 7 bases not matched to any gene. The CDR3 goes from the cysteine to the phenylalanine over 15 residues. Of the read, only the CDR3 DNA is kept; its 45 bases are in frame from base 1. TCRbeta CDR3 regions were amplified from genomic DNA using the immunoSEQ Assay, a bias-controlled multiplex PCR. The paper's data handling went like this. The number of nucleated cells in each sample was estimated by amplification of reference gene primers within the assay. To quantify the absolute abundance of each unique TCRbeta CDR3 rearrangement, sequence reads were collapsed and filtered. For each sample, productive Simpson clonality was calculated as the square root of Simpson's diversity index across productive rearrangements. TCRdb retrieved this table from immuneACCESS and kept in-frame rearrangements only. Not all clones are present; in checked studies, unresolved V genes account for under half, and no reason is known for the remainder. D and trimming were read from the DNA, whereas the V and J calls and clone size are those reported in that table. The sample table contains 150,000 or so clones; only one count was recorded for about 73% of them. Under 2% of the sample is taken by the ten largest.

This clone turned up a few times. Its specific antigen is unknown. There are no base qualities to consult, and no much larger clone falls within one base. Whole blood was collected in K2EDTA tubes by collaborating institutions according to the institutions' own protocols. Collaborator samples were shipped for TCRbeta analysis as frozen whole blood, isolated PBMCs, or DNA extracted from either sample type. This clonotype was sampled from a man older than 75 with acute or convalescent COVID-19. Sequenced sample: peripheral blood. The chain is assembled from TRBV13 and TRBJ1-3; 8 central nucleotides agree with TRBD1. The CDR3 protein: CASSIQGAMGNTIYF. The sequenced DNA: TGTGCCAGCAGCATCCAGGGGGCAATGGGAAACACCATATATTTT.